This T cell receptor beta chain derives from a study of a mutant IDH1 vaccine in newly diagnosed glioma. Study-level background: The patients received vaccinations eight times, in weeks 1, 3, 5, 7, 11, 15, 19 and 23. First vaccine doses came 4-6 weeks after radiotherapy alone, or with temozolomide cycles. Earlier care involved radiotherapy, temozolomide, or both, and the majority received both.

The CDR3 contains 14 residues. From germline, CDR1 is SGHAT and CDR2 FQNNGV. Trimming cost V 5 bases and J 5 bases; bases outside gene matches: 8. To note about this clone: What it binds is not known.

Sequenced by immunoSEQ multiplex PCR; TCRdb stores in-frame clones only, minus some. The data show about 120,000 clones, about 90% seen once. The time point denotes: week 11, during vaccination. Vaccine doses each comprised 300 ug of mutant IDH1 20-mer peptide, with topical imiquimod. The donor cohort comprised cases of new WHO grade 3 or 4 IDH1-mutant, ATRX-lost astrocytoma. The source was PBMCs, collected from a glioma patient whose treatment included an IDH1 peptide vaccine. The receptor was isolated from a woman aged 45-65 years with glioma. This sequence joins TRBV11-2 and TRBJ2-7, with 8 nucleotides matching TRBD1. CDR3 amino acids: CASSPRTGSHEQYF. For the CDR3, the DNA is TGTGCCAGCAGCCCAAGGACAGGGAGCCACGAGCAGTACTTC. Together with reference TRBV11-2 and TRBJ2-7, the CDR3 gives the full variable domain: EAGVAQSPRYKIIEKRQSVAFWCNPISGHATLYWYQQILGQGPKLLIQFQNNGVVDDSQLPKDRFSAERLKGVDSTLKIQPAKLEDSAVYLCASSPRTGSHEQYFGPGTRLTVT.